These T cell receptor beta chains were read from a single sample in a study of Ad26.COV2.S vaccination and SARS-CoV-2 variants. Produced via immunoSEQ multiplex PCR; TCRdb's table is partial and in-frame only. The top ten hold around 3.6% of the sample, which has a few hundred thousand clones, approximately 87% seen once. The input for sequencing was peripheral blood, taken in a trial of Ad26.COV2.S vaccine versus placebo. These receptors were taken from a person between 18 and 65 years old who received the Ad26.COV2.S COVID-19 vaccine or a placebo. Both conserved end residues are part of each CDR3. Each record gives: V gene, clone size, D gene, J gene, CDR3 DNA, CDR3 protein. A D gene is named only where the DNA matches it firmly. Expanded clones are given a class, and other clones once, few, many or no size at all.

v_gene: TRBV19
abundance: .
d_gene: .
j_gene: TRBJ1-2
CDR3nt: TGTGCCAGTAGTATAACCGGGGCCCATGGCTACACCTTC
CDR3aa: CASSITGAHGYTF

v_gene: TRBV10-2
abundance: few
d_gene: .
j_gene: TRBJ2-7
CDR3nt: TGCGCCAGCGGAAGATACGAGCAGTACTTC
CDR3aa: CASGRYEQYF

v_gene: TRBV30
abundance: once
d_gene: .
j_gene: TRBJ2-3
CDR3nt: TGTGCCCGAGGGGGATACACAGATACGCAGTATTTT
CDR3aa: CARGGYTDTQYF

v_gene: TRBV9
abundance: .
d_gene: TRBD1
j_gene: TRBJ2-2
CDR3nt: TGTGCCAGCAGCTCCGGGACAGGGACCACCGGGGAGCTGTTTTTT
CDR3aa: CASSSGTGTTGELFF

v_gene: TRBV30
abundance: few
d_gene: .
j_gene: TRBJ1-5
CDR3nt: TGTGCCTGGACCTTACCGGGGAGGGCGGGTCAGCCCCAGCATTTT
CDR3aa: CAWTLPGRAGQPQHF

v_gene: TRBV24-1
abundance: .
d_gene: TRBD1
j_gene: TRBJ2-1
CDR3nt: TGTGCCACCAGTGATCGGACAGGTGGTCGGCAGTTCTTC
CDR3aa: CATSDRTGGRQFF

v_gene: TRBV7-2
abundance: few
d_gene: .
j_gene: TRBJ1-5
CDR3nt: TGTGCCAGCAGCTTAGGGCCGGGTCTGAACCAGCCCCAGCATTTT
CDR3aa: CASSLGPGLNQPQHF

v_gene: TRBV9
abundance: .
d_gene: .
j_gene: TRBJ1-1
CDR3nt: TGTGCCAGCAGCGATGGAACAGGGAAACCTACAACTGAAGCTTTCTTT
CDR3aa: CASSDGTGKPTTEAFF

v_gene: TRBV28
abundance: .
d_gene: .
j_gene: TRBJ1-5
CDR3nt: TGTGCCAGCGTCAGGTCCGTTAGCAATCAGCCCCAGCATTTT
CDR3aa: CASVRSVSNQPQHF

v_gene: TRBV2
abundance: .
d_gene: .
j_gene: TRBJ2-5
CDR3nt: TGTGCCAGCAGTGAAGGGGGCAGGCGAGAAGAGACCCAGTACTTC
CDR3aa: CASSEGGRREETQYF

v_gene: TRBV27
abundance: .
d_gene: .
j_gene: TRBJ2-7
CDR3nt: TGCTCAGCCGGATTACAGTCCTCCTACGAGCAGTACTTC
CDR3aa: CSAGLQSSYEQYF

v_gene: TRBV11-3
abundance: .
d_gene: TRBD2
j_gene: TRBJ2-5
CDR3nt: TGTGCCAGCAGCTTAGTCGGCGGGGGTATGGAGACCCAGTACTTC
CDR3aa: CASSLVGGGMETQYF

v_gene: TRBV14
abundance: .
d_gene: .
j_gene: TRBJ2-1
CDR3nt: TGTGCCAGCAGCCAATTGGCCTTTGGTGAGCAGTTCTTC
CDR3aa: CASSQLAFGEQFF

v_gene: TRBV3-1/TRBV3-2
abundance: .
d_gene: .
j_gene: TRBJ2-5
CDR3nt: TGTGCCAGCAGCCGCGAGGGATTTCGGGAGACCCAGTACTTC
CDR3aa: CASSREGFRETQYF

v_gene: TRBV21-1
abundance: .
d_gene: .
j_gene: TRBJ1-5
CDR3nt: TGTGCCAGCAAGGTTCCGCAATATAGCAATCAGCCCCAGCATTTT
CDR3aa: CASKVPQYSNQPQHF

v_gene: TRBV30
abundance: few
d_gene: .
j_gene: TRBJ1-6
CDR3nt: TGTGCCTGGACCCAAAACGGTTCACCCCTCCACTTT
CDR3aa: CAWTQNGSPLHF

v_gene: TRBV6-5
abundance: .
d_gene: TRBD2
j_gene: TRBJ2-1
CDR3nt: TGTGCCAGCAGAAGTCCGACTAGCGAACACAATGAGCAGTTCTTC
CDR3aa: CASRSPTSEHNEQFF

v_gene: TRBV7-2
abundance: .
d_gene: TRBD2
j_gene: TRBJ2-1
CDR3nt: TGTGCCAGCATCGGCGGGGGATCCTACAATGAGCAGTTCTTC
CDR3aa: CASIGGGSYNEQFF

v_gene: TRBV7-9
abundance: once
d_gene: TRBD1
j_gene: TRBJ2-2
CDR3nt: TGTGCCAGCAGCAGGGGACAGCTTAACACCGGGGAGCTGTTTTTT
CDR3aa: CASSRGQLNTGELFF

v_gene: TRBV4-1
abundance: .
d_gene: TRBD1
j_gene: TRBJ1-2
CDR3nt: TGCGCCAGCAGCCAAGCTGGACAGGGGACGGGCTACACCTTC
CDR3aa: CASSQAGQGTGYTF

v_gene: TRBV4-3
abundance: .
d_gene: .
j_gene: TRBJ2-2
CDR3nt: TGCGCCAGCAGCCAAGATTTATTCGGGGAGCTGTTTTTT
CDR3aa: CASSQDLFGELFF